One sample yielded the 20 T cell receptor beta chains listed below, sequenced in a study of T cell responses to AZD1222 COVID-19 vaccine. Sequenced by immunoSEQ multiplex PCR; TCRdb stores in-frame clones only, minus some. The sample has 130,000 to 150,000 clones, more than 70% seen once; the top ten hold less than 6%. The sequences come from peripheral blood, collected 28 days after the second AZD1222 dose. The receptor set was obtained from an adult who received the AZD1222 COVID-19 vaccine.

The chain employs TRBV6-5 and TRBJ1-2, with TRBD1 as a possible D gene (5 bases). There are 14 residues in the CDR3. The ends were cut back, 10 bases at V and 7 bases at J, with 22 bases in the middle. Germline assignment: CDR1 MNHEY and CDR2 SVGAGI. The CDR3 DNA reads TGTGCCATCCAAGCAGCAGGCCCCGGGGGTGGCTACACCTTC. It yields the protein CAIQAAGPGGGYTF.

This chain connects TRBV30 to TRBJ1-2; 12 bases map to TRBD1. V lost 2 bases to trimming and J lost 2 bases; unmatched junction nucleotides: 12. The germline CDR1 and CDR2 sequences are GTSNPN and SVGIG (reference sequence). CDR3 length: 18 residues. This chain's CDR3 is CAWSPAGQGAPWNYGYTF. The CDR3 DNA follows: TGTGCCTGGAGTCCCGCGGGACAGGGGGCACCCTGGAACTATGGCTACACCTTC.

Written as DNA, the CDR3 is TGTGCCAGCTCACCACAGGGGGGACGGCACGAGCAGTACTTC. Its protein product is CASSPQGGRHEQYF. The rearrangement joins TRBV18 to TRBJ2-7; perhaps D is TRBD1 or TRBD2 (6 bases each). Germline CDR1 KGHSH, CDR2 LQKENI. This CDR3 contains 14 residues. V lost 1 base, J lost 5 bases, and 12 bases lay in between.

The chain employs TRBV9 and TRBJ2-2; the match to TRBD1 covers 9 bases. The CDR3 consists of 17 residues. V gave up 3 bases and J gave up 5 bases; unmatched junction bases: 11. Germline CDR1 SGDLS, CDR2 YYNGEE. Written as DNA, the CDR3 is TGTGCCAGCAGCGCGGTGACCGGGACAGGGCCTACCGGGGAGCTGTTTTTT. Protein sequence: CASSAVTGTGPTGELFF. Together with reference TRBV9 and TRBJ2-2, the CDR3 gives the full variable domain: DSGVTQTPKHLITATGQRVTLRCSPRSGDLSVYWYQQSLDQGLQFLIQYYNGEERAKGNILERFSAQQFPDLHSELNLSSLELGDSALYFCASSAVTGTGPTGELFFGEGSRLTVL.

V and J are TRBV29-1 and TRBJ1-5, with 8 bases lining up with TRBD1. V lost 7 bases, J lost 7 bases, and 12 bases stayed unmatched. The CDR3 sequence is 14 residues long. Germline lookup yields CDR1 SQVTM and CDR2 ANQGSEA. The CDR3 is CSAIVQGAEQPQHF. The CDR3 coding sequence is TGCAGCGCCATCGTTCAGGGGGCTGAGCAGCCCCAGCATTTT.

V is TRBV6-4 and J is TRBJ2-2; D unclear. The V gene lost 2 bases and the J gene lost 7 bases, with 5 bases spanning the gap. CDR3 length: 12 amino acids. Germline-derived CDR1 and CDR2 are MRHNA and SNTAGT. The CDR3 region has the DNA TGTGCCAGCAGTGACACGGGCGGGGAGCTGTTTTTT. It codes for CASSDTGGELFF.

The chain carries TRBV4-1 and TRBJ1-2; 7 positions match TRBD1. Germline V lookup: CDR1 MGHRA, CDR2 YSYEKL. This CDR3 has 16 amino acids. Trimming took 3 bases from V and 6 from J; bases not matched to a gene: 13. The CDR3 spells CASSHEGRQGVDGYTF. The CDR3 DNA reads as TGCGCCAGCAGCCATGAAGGAAGGCAGGGGGTTGATGGCTACACCTTC.

This clone was counted between two and nine times. V and J are TRBV16 and TRBJ2-7; 14 bases fit TRBD2. The CDR3 is 17 amino acids. CDR1 and CDR2 (germline): KGHSY, FQNENV. Unmatched junction bases numbered 9, after V lost 4 bases and J lost 4 bases. In DNA form, the CDR3 reads TGTGCCAGCAGCCGGTCCCGAGGACTAGCGGGAGGTTACGAGCAGTACTTC. Its translation: CASSRSRGLAGGYEQYF.

The V gene is TRBV6-5, the J gene TRBJ1-6, with a possible D match to TRBD1 (6 bases). Trimming removed 6 bases from V and 8 bases from J, with 11 bases in between. The CDR3 totals 13 residues. Germline CDR1 MNHEY, CDR2 SVGAGI. Written as DNA, the CDR3 is TGTGCCAGCAGCTCGGAGGGGGATTCACCCCTCCACTTT. Encoded protein: CASSSEGDSPLHF.

The J gene is TRBJ1-1, the V gene TRBV6-5; D gene unclear. CDR1 is MNHEY, CDR2 SVGAGI, per germline. V shed 2 bases and J shed 6 bases, with 10 bases lying between them. The CDR3 totals 13 residues. CDR3 nucleotide sequence: TGTGCCAGCAGTTACGTGGGTAGCTCTGAAGCTTTCTTT. It encodes CASSYVGSSEAFF.

The rearrangement uses TRBV20-1 and TRBJ2-3; D perhaps matches TRBD1 (6 bases). The germline V and J ends were trimmed by 3 bases and 1 base, with 14 bases remaining between them. The CDR3 spans 15 residues. From germline, CDR1 is DFQATT and CDR2 SNEGSKA (reference sequence). Written as DNA, the CDR3 is TGCAGTGCTAGTGGGGGCGAGACAGGCACAGATACGCAGTATTTT. Translating it yields CSASGGETGTDTQYF.

The chain joins TRBV5-1 to TRBJ2-5; 7 nucleotides align to TRBD1. The V gene end was trimmed by 5 bases and the J gene end by 2 bases; junction bases not matched to a gene: 3. Germline assignment: CDR1 SGHRS and CDR2 YFSETQ. The CDR3 loop spans 13 amino acids. CDR3 DNA: TGCGCCAGCAGAGAGGGACAGCAAGAGACCCAGTACTTC. Translation: CASREGQQETQYF. Filled out from reference TRBV5-1 and TRBJ2-5, the complete variable domain reads KAGVTQTPRYLIKTRGQQVTLSCSPISGHRSVSWYQQTPGQGLQFLFEYFSETQRNKGNFPGRFSGRQFSNSRSEMNVSTLELGDSALYLCASREGQQETQYFGPGTRLLVL.

The V call is TRBV13, the J call TRBJ2-2, with 13 nucleotides matching TRBD2. The length of the CDR3 is 16 residues. V shed 4 bases, J shed 8 bases, and the junction held 7 bases outside the gene matches. Germline CDR1 is PRHDT and CDR2 is FYEKMQ (reference sequence). CDR3 protein: CASSSGTSGALGELFF. The CDR3 nucleotides read TGTGCCAGCAGCTCCGGGACTAGCGGGGCCCTAGGGGAGCTGTTTTTT.

This clone has a count of ten or more. The genes are TRBV25-1 and TRBJ1-5; no clear D gene. V was shortened by 4 bases and J by 9 bases, with 13 bases between the two germline ends. This CDR3 contains 13 residues. Germline-derived CDR1 and CDR2 are MGHDK and SYGVNS. In DNA form, the CDR3 reads TGTGCCAGCAGTGGCTACGTGGGAGGGCCCCAGCATTTT. It specifies CASSGYVGGPQHF.

The chain combines TRBV5-4 with TRBJ1-2, with D perhaps matching TRBD1 (5 bases). CDR3 length: 14 residues. Germline V gene sequence: CDR1 SGHNT, CDR2 YYREEE (reference sequence). The germline V and J ends were trimmed by 5 bases and 0 bases, with 11 bases remaining between them. The CDR3 spells CASSSGASNYGYTF. The DNA for the CDR3 is TGTGCCAGCAGTAGCGGGGCCTCTAACTATGGCTACACCTTC. Full variable domain (rest looked up from reference TRBV5-4 and TRBJ1-2): ETGVTQSPTHLIKTRGQQVTLRCSSQSGHNTVSWYQQALGQGPQFIFQYYREEENGRGNFPPRFSGLQFPNYSSELNVNALELDDSALYLCASSSGASNYGYTFGSGTRLTVV.

This rearrangement joins TRBV19 to TRBJ1-1; D ambiguous. Germline V gene sequence: CDR1 LNHDA, CDR2 SQIVND (reference sequence). The ends were cut back, 8 bases at V and 4 bases at J, with 17 bases in the middle. The CDR3 is 14 residues long. The CDR3 loop reads CASSGPREGTEAFF. The CDR3 DNA is TGTGCCAGTTCCGGGCCTAGGGAGGGCACTGAAGCTTTCTTT.

The table lists this clone with a few counts. This chain connects TRBV13 to TRBJ1-6, with D possibly matching TRBD1 (6 bases). The CDR3 sequence is 15 residues long. CDR1 and CDR2 (germline): PRHDT, FYEKMQ (reference sequence). Trimming removed 4 bases at V and 6 bases at J, with 13 bases between. CDR3 in DNA: TGTGCCAGCAGCTCCGGACAGTTTTCTAATTCACCCCTCCACTTT. Residues: CASSSGQFSNSPLHF.

The chain has TRBV14 and TRBJ1-2; tentatively, D is TRBD1 (6 bases). CDR1 SGHDN and CDR2 FVKESK come from the germline V gene. This CDR3 has 15 residues. V lost 1 base and J lost 7, with 16 bases in between. This chain's CDR3 is CASSQGGQGRGGYTF. Written as DNA, the CDR3 is TGTGCCAGCAGCCAAGGCGGCCAGGGGCGGGGTGGCTACACCTTC.

This rearrangement joins TRBV19 to TRBJ2-2; D call uncertain. The CDR3 runs to 14 residues. The germline V gene has CDR1 LNHDA and CDR2 SQIVND (reference sequence). V dropped 7 bases and J dropped 6 bases, with 15 bases sitting between them. Here the CDR3 reads CASNAVGNPGELFF. In DNA, the CDR3 is TGTGCCAGTAACGCGGTCGGAAATCCCGGGGAGCTGTTTTTT. The whole variable domain, remainder taken from reference TRBV19 and TRBJ2-2, is DGGITQSPKYLFRKEGQNVTLSCEQNLNHDAMYWYRQDPGQGLRLIYYSQIVNDFQKGDIAEGYSVSREKKESFPLTVTSAQKNPTAFYLCASNAVGNPGELFFGEGSRLTVL.

V is TRBV4-1 and J is TRBJ2-1; D gene ambiguous. V was pared by 5 bases and J by 2 bases, with 13 bases between. This CDR3 has 15 amino acids. The germline CDR1 and CDR2 sequences are MGHRA and YSYEKL. CDR3 residues: CASSVGPNAYNEQFF. As DNA, the CDR3 is TGCGCCAGCAGCGTAGGACCCAACGCCTACAATGAGCAGTTCTTC.